This T cell receptor (beta chain) appears in the sequencing data of a study of cytomegalovirus exposure and HLA in healthy donors. There were likely unrecorded immune exposures, though donors were nominally healthy when sampled. Whole-study findings and limits: Across donors, sequencing depth was assumed by presence/absence analyses to be roughly uniform. At a 0.05 false discovery rate, a later analysis found 18,000 or so TCR beta sequences to be associated with HLA alleles.

The study ran its PCR with 60 Vbeta and 13 Jbeta primers. Profiling relied on immunoSEQ multiplex PCR, and the TCRdb table lists in-frame clones only, not all of them. The table includes roughly 180,000 clones, almost 85% detected once. For this clone: No antigen is known for it.

V was clipped by 6 bases and J by 0 bases; unmatched bases: 9. Per germline, CDR1 ENHRY and CDR2 SYGVKD. This CDR3 comprises 16 residues. The receptor comes from a man in his thirties or forties in good health and CMV-seronegative. Input material: PBMCs. This chain joins TRBV10-3 and TRBJ1-2; 8 bases match TRBD1. CDR3 residues: CAISTYGQGSNYGYTF. CDR3 DNA sequence: TGTGCCATCAGCACCTACGGACAGGGATCTAACTATGGCTACACCTTC.